This T cell receptor beta chain was recorded in a study of shared clonotypes between healthy human individuals. Background on the study: Three CD4 naive, three CD4 memory, two CD8 naive and one CD8 memory plate were used per donor.

This clone was seen only once. CDR1 is SEHNR and CDR2 is FQNEAQ in the germline V gene (reference sequence). This CDR3 contains 14 residues. V lost 0 bases and J 6 bases, leaving 11 bases between the germline ends. Assay used: immunoSEQ multiplex PCR; TCRdb lists only in-frame clones, some missing. The data hold some 650,000 clones, with approximately 97% observed a single time. The sample comprised naive CD4+ T cells sorted from blood. Documented subset: CD45RA+ positively selected. This sequence was found in a woman younger than 45 in good health. The V and J genes are TRBV7-9 and TRBJ1-2; D is unclear. CDR3 loop: CASSLAEGIDGYTF. The CDR3, as DNA: TGTGCCAGCAGCTTAGCAGAAGGGATTGATGGCTACACCTTC.